The clone carrying this TCR beta chain was picked up many times. Until they underwent thyroid surgery, no patient had received any treatment. This sample is part of a study of metastatic and nonmetastatic thyroid tumors. The V gene's germline CDR1 is SGHNT and CDR2 YYREEE (reference sequence). The J segment lost 4 bases and the V segment lost 1 base, leaving 15 bases of the junction unmatched. The CDR3 runs to 20 residues. With MiXCR, TCRdb reprocessed the PCR reads. The sample has roughly 93,000 clones; about 13% are singletons. The sample comprised blood. This clonotype was obtained from a female donor with papillary thyroid cancer or a benign thyroid nodule (not recorded which). Some clones in this sample may be carry-over from other donors' samples. The chain combines TRBV5-4 with TRBJ2-2, with 11 bases lining up with TRBD2. The chain's CDR3 is CASSLFPPTSGRKSTGELFF. The DNA of the CDR3 is TGTGCCAGCAGCTTGTTTCCCCCCACTAGCGGGAGAAAAAGCACCGGGGAGCTGTTTTTT.